This paragraph reports one TCR beta chain. V was clipped by 6 bases and J by 2 bases, with 4 bases between them. The CDR3 loop spans 11 amino acids. This record belongs to a study of blood T cell repertoires in COVID-19. Produced via immunoSEQ multiplex PCR; TCRdb's table is partial and in-frame only. The repertoire consists of roughly 200,000 clones, with 76% occurring once and the leading ten covering about 9%. Input material: peripheral blood. The V and J genes are TRBV12-3 or TRBV12-4 and TRBJ2-5; D gene ambiguous. The origin of this receptor is a woman aged 45-65 years with active or convalescent COVID-19. DNA for the CDR3: TGTGCCAGCAGCCTTCAAGAGACCCAGTACTTC. It specifies CASSLQETQYF.